What follows are 10 T cell receptor delta chains derived from one specimen sequenced in a study of gamma-delta T cells after stem cell transplantation. TCRdb re-called clones from the RT-PCR reads via CATT. The sample lists around 7,800 delta-chain clones; 13% to 15% were seen once. Sample: gamma-delta T cells. All receptors derive from a human donor. It is not recorded whose cells these are; they may come from a transplant donor.

This clone occurred a few times. This sequence is one base from a far larger clone and is likely a read error. The chain recombines TRDV2 with TRDJ1, with 7 positions matching TRDD3. The CDR3 runs to 12 residues. Germline V gene lookup returns CDR1 GEAIGNYY and CDR2 EKD. The junction had 1 base not matched to a gene; V was cut back by 3 bases and J by 4 bases. The CDR3 here is CACDRGYDKLIF. The DNA of the CDR3 is TGTGCCTGTGACCGGGGATACGATAAACTCATCTTT.

This clone was picked up a small number of times. CDR3 sequence: CALGELRFSLLGDALQLIF. CDR3 in DNA: TGTGCTCTTGGGGAACTACGATTCTCGCTACTGGGGGATGCCCTCCAACTCATCTTT. This chain links TRDV1 with TRDJ1; 10 bases are a match to TRDD3. Unmatched junction bases numbered 19, after V lost 0 bases and J lost 9 bases. In germline, CDR1 is TSWWSYY, CDR2 QGS. CDR3 length: 19 amino acids.

The gene calls are TRDV1 and TRDJ1; TRDD3 matches at 9 bases. This CDR3 has 20 residues. Germline V CDR1 and CDR2: TSWWSYY, QGS. V shed 6 bases, J shed 0 bases, and the junction held 20 bases outside the gene matches. CDR3 in DNA: TGTGCTCTTGGCATCCCCCAGCAACGGGGGGATACCTTTTACACCGATAAACTCATCTTT. This encodes CALGIPQQRGDTFYTDKLIF.

By share, this clone ranks as medium-sized. This rearrangement joins TRDV2 to TRDJ2; 13 nucleotides agree with TRDD3. Trimming cost V 8 bases and J 0 bases; bases outside gene matches: 5. The CDR3 runs 16 residues. Germline CDR1 GEAIGNYY, CDR2 EKD. This CDR3 is CAFTTGGYALTAQLFF. CDR3 DNA sequence: TGTGCCTTTACTACTGGGGGATACGCTTTGACAGCACAACTCTTCTTT.

By sample fraction, this clone is medium-sized (0.01 to 0.1%). V and J are TRDV1 and TRDJ1; 7 nucleotides align to TRDD3. Germline CDR1 reads TSWWSYY; CDR2 reads QGS. This CDR3 contains 20 residues. With V trimmed by 1 base and J by 4 bases, 21 bases remained unmatched. CDR3 nucleotides: TGTGCTCTTGGGGAACCTCACATTCCACAGCGGGGGATTAATAACGATAAACTCATCTTT. It translates to CALGEPHIPQRGINNDKLIF.

There are a few counts of this clone. The rearrangement uses TRDV3 and TRDJ1; TRDD3 agrees at 10 bases. The CDR3 extends over 18 amino acids. Trimming cost V 2 bases and J 0 bases; bases outside gene matches: 15. The germline V gene has CDR1 TVYSNPD and CDR2 GDNSRS (reference sequence). This CDR3 reads CAFLFHWGIRRYTDKLIF. As DNA, the CDR3 is TGTGCCTTTCTATTTCACTGGGGGATTCGACGGTACACCGATAAACTCATCTTT.

This clone was counted only a few times. This clone may be a read error of a much larger clone one base away. Within the sample, other DNA sequences also encode this same CDR3. J is TRDJ1 and V is TRDV2; D call uncertain. Germline CDR1 is GEAIGNYY and CDR2 is EKD. The CDR3 loop spans 15 amino acids. The CDR3 protein is CACDTSTWYTDKLIF. The CDR3 DNA reads TGTGCCTGTGACACCTCTACTTGGTACACCGATAAACTCATCTTC.

The J gene is TRDJ1, the V gene TRDV2; no clear D. CDR1 is GEAIGNYY and CDR2 is EKD in the germline V gene. This CDR3 region has 14 residues. The V end lost 0 bases, the J end lost 1 base, and 8 bases lay between the germline ends. The CDR3: CACDTGYLTDKLIF. CDR3 DNA sequence: TGTGCCTGTGACACCGGTTACCTCACCGATAAACTCATCTTT.

V usage is TRDV2 and J usage is TRDJ3; D remains unclear. The CDR3 has 19 amino acids. V dropped 2 bases and J dropped 0 bases, with 16 bases sitting between them. Germline CDR1 is GEAIGNYY and CDR2 is EKD. CDR3 loop: CACDRRWRWCSWDTRQMFF. The CDR3 DNA reads TGTGCCTGTGACAGAAGGTGGCGGTGGTGCTCCTGGGACACCCGACAGATGTTTTTC.

This clone is judged medium-sized. This chain joins TRDV2 and TRDJ1; 7 bases align to TRDD3. This CDR3 contains 17 residues. Trimming took 1 base from V and 0 from J; bases not matched to a gene: 10. Germline assignment: CDR1 GEAIGNYY and CDR2 EKD. The CDR3 reads CACDTGGLEGYTDKLIF. CDR3 sequence (DNA): TGTGCCTGTGACACTGGGGGACTCGAGGGGTACACCGATAAACTCATCTTT.